Listed here is a single T cell receptor beta chain. In the original processing: From reference gene primer amplification, estimates of nucleated cell counts were derived. Measured with immunoSEQ multiplex PCR; TCRdb has only the in-frame clones, and not every one. The V and J calls and the clone size are those of that table, but D and trimming were determined from the DNA. The sample records 75,000 to 100,000 clones, roughly nine tenths being singletons. These data come from a study of blood T cell repertoires in COVID-19. Study overall: Sites in the United States, Italy and Spain provided acute and convalescent COVID-19 samples. Sources were T cells, B-cell-depleted T cells, or PBMCs; the material itself was cDNA or gDNA.

V shed 2 bases, J shed 2 bases, and the junction held 0 bases outside the gene matches. Germline CDR1 reads SGDLS; CDR2 reads YYNGEE. The CDR3 sequence is 15 residues long. The chain carries TRBV9 and TRBJ2-6; 8 bases match TRBD1. The clonotype comes from a man aged 65 to 79 with acute or convalescent COVID-19. Sample: peripheral blood. The CDR3 coding sequence is TGTGCCAGCAGCGTGACAGGGGCTGGGGCCAACGTCCTGACTTTC. It yields the protein CASSVTGAGANVLTF.